These 13 T cell receptor beta chains originate from one sample sequenced in a study of blood T cell repertoires in COVID-19. The method was immunoSEQ multiplex PCR; TCRdb's version includes in-frame clones alone and lacks a portion of them. This table holds 45,000 to 60,000 clones, approximately 84% found once. Sample: peripheral blood. These receptors came from a man aged 45-60 years with acute or convalescent COVID-19.

This clone has just one count. The chain employs TRBV19 and TRBJ1-1, with D possibly matching TRBD1 (5 bases). V lost 3 bases and J 8 bases, leaving 13 bases between the germline ends. The CDR3 runs 13 residues. The germline CDR1 and CDR2 sequences are LNHDA and SQIVND (reference sequence). CDR3 residues: CASSIGDRPEAFF. CDR3 bases: TGTGCCAGTAGTATCGGCGACAGACCCGAAGCTTTCTTT.

The chain carries TRBV5-1 and TRBJ2-5; D possibly corresponds to TRBD1 (5 bases). CDR3 length: 16 amino acids. Germline V gene lookup returns CDR1 SGHRS and CDR2 YFSETQ. The germline V and J ends were trimmed by 2 bases and 5 bases, with 19 bases remaining between them. CDR3 sequence (DNA): TGCGCCAGCAGCTTCGCCGGCAGGGCGATCGGTGAGACCCAGTACTTC. It codes for CASSFAGRAIGETQYF. Combining the CDR3 with reference TRBV5-1 and TRBJ2-5 gives the whole variable domain KAGVTQTPRYLIKTRGQQVTLSCSPISGHRSVSWYQQTPGQGLQFLFEYFSETQRNKGNFPGRFSGRQFSNSRSEMNVSTLELGDSALYLCASSFAGRAIGETQYFGPGTRLLVL.

V is TRBV7-8 and J is TRBJ2-1; the D gene is possibly TRBD2 (6 bases). Trimming cost V 6 bases and J 0 bases, with 12 bases left between them. This CDR3 is 15 amino acids long. Germline CDR1 SGHVS, CDR2 FQNEAQ. This chain's CDR3 is CASSRRRDSYNEQFF. In nucleotides, the CDR3 is TGTGCCAGCAGTCGAAGGCGGGACTCCTACAATGAGCAGTTCTTC.

The rearrangement links TRBV6-1 to TRBJ1-6; 11 bases are a match to TRBD1. From germline, CDR1 is MNHNS and CDR2 SASEGT. Trimming at V came to 4 bases and at J to 8 bases, leaving 7 bases not matched to a gene. This CDR3 comprises 16 residues. Here the CDR3 DNA reads TGTGCCAGCAGTGGCGGGGGACAGGGGGGAGATTCACCCCTCCACTTT. Protein product: CASSGGGQGGDSPLHF.

The chain joins TRBV6-4 to TRBJ2-1, with 8 bases lining up with TRBD2. The junction had 7 bases not matched to a gene; V was cut back by 6 bases and J by 0 bases. Germline values: CDR1 MRHNA, CDR2 SNTAGT. The CDR3 extends over 16 amino acids. The CDR3 region is CASSTSGTSSYNEQFF. The DNA for the CDR3 is TGTGCCAGCAGCACGTCCGGGACTAGCTCCTACAATGAGCAGTTCTTC.

The V and J genes are TRBV20-1 and TRBJ1-6, with TRBD1 as a possible D gene (6 bases). Germline V gene lookup returns CDR1 DFQATT and CDR2 SNEGSKA (reference sequence). The V end lost 3 bases, the J end lost 7 bases, and 16 bases lay between the germline ends. This CDR3 has 15 residues. This CDR3 reads CSASVQGPGNSPLHF. CDR3 nucleotide sequence: TGCAGTGCTAGTGTGCAGGGGCCTGGGAATTCACCCCTCCACTTT.

V usage is TRBV20-1 and J usage is TRBJ1-2; D is possibly TRBD1 (5 bases). V was clipped by 3 bases and J by 7 bases, with 12 bases between them. CDR1 and CDR2 from the germline V gene are DFQATT and SNEGSKA (reference sequence). The CDR3 totals 12 residues. Written as DNA, the CDR3 is TGCAGTGCTAGTTCGGGGGTTGGTGGCTACACCTTC. Encoded protein: CSASSGVGGYTF.

J is TRBJ2-1 and V is TRBV9, with TRBD1 identical over 9 bases. The germline V gene has CDR1 SGDLS and CDR2 YYNGEE. V trimming: 2 bases; J trimming: 4 bases; junction bases outside the gene matches: 13. The CDR3 contains 18 residues. Here the CDR3 reads CASSVNPHTGGSYNEQFF. CDR3 nucleotides: TGTGCCAGCAGCGTCAACCCGCATACAGGGGGCTCTTACAATGAGCAGTTCTTC.

The chain is built from TRBV7-9 and TRBJ1-1, with 9 bases that match TRBD1. Germline trimming cut 1 base from V and 1 base from J; bases unmatched to any gene: 13. Per the germline V gene, CDR1 is SEHNR and CDR2 is FQNEAQ (reference sequence). The CDR3 is 19 amino acids. CDR3 in amino acids: CASSLGGYRDRAGNTEAFF. The CDR3 DNA is TGTGCCAGCAGCTTAGGGGGGTACCGGGACAGGGCCGGGAACACTGAAGCTTTCTTT.

The chain joins TRBV4-2 to TRBJ2-1; 9 bases fit TRBD2. Losses at the gene ends were 4 bases for V and 1 base for J; bases not matched to a gene: 2. Per germline, CDR1 LGHNA and CDR2 YNFKEQ. This CDR3 region has 15 residues. CDR3 region: CASSPLAGSYNEQFF. The CDR3 DNA follows: TGTGCCAGCAGCCCCCTAGCGGGGTCCTACAATGAGCAGTTCTTC.

V gene TRBV7-3 combines with J gene TRBJ2-5; 14 bases match TRBD2. Trimming removed 5 bases from V and 5 bases from J; junction bases left unmatched: 4. CDR1 is SGHTA and CDR2 is FQGTGA in the germline V gene. CDR3 size: 15 residues. The CDR3, as DNA: TGTGCCAGCAGCCCCGGGACTAGCGGGAGTGAGACCCAGTACTTC. Translation gives CASSPGTSGSETQYF.

V and J are TRBV5-1 and TRBJ2-3, with 9 bases fitting TRBD2. Germline values: CDR1 SGHRS, CDR2 YFSETQ. Trimming removed 5 bases from V and 0 bases from J; junction bases left unmatched: 7. The CDR3 spans 16 residues. CDR3 coding DNA: TGCGCCAGCAGGTCGGGACTAGCAAGCAGCACAGATACGCAGTATTTT. It is translated as CASRSGLASSTDTQYF. Based on the CDR3 plus reference TRBV5-1 and TRBJ2-3, the full variable domain is KAGVTQTPRYLIKTRGQQVTLSCSPISGHRSVSWYQQTPGQGLQFLFEYFSETQRNKGNFPGRFSGRQFSNSRSEMNVSTLELGDSALYLCASRSGLASSTDTQYFGPGTRLTVL.

The rearrangement uses TRBV2 and TRBJ2-4; D remains unclear. Trimming took 1 base from V and 14 from J, leaving 12 bases between them. The CDR3 has 12 amino acids. The germline CDR1 and CDR2 sequences are SNHLY and FYNNEI. CDR3 amino acids: CASSEGARPEYF. The CDR3 DNA reads as TGTGCCAGCAGTGAAGGGGCTCGGCCCGAGTACTTC.